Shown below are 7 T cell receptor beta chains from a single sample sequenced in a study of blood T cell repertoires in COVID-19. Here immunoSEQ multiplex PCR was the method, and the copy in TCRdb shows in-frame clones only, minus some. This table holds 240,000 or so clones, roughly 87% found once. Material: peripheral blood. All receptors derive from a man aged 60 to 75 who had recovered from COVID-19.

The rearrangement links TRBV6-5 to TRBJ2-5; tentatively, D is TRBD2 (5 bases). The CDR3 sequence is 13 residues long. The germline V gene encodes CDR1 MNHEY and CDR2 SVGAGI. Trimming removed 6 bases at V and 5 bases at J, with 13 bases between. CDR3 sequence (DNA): TGTGCCAGCAGAGTCCCATCGGGGGAGACCCAGTACTTC. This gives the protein CASRVPSGETQYF.

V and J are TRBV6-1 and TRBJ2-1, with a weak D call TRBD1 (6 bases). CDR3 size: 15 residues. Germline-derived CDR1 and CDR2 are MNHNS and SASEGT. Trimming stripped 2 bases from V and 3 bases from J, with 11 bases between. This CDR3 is CASSEIAGDYNEQFF. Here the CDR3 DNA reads TGTGCCAGCAGTGAAATCGCAGGGGACTACAATGAGCAGTTCTTC.

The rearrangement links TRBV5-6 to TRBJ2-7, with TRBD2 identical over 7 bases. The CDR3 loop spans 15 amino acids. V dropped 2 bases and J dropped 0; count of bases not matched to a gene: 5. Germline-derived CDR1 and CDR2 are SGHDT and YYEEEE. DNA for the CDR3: TGTGCCAGCAGCTTTATAACGGGGGGCTCCTACGAGCAGTACTTC. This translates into CASSFITGGSYEQYF. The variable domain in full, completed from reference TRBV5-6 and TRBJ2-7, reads DAGVTQSPTHLIKTRGQQVTLRCSPKSGHDTVSWYQQALGQGPQFIFQYYEEEERQRGNFPDRFSGHQFPNYSSELNVNALLLGDSALYLCASSFITGGSYEQYFGPGTRLTVT.

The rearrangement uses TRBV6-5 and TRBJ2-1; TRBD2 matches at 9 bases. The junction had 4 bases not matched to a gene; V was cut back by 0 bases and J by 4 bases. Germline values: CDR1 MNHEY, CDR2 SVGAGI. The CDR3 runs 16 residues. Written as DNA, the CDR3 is TGTGCCAGCAGTTACTCGAGCGGGGGGAGGTACAATGAGCAGTTCTTC. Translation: CASSYSSGGRYNEQFF.

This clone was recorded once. Here the CDR3 reads CASGFGQINSPLHF. For the CDR3, the DNA is TGTGCTAGTGGTTTTGGGCAAATTAATTCACCCCTCCACTTT. The rearrangement joins TRBV12-5 to TRBJ1-6; no firm D call. The CDR3 consists of 14 residues. Germline V gene sequence: CDR1 LGHNT, CDR2 FRNRAP. The V gene lost 3 bases and the J gene lost 6 bases, with 9 bases spanning the gap.

Here the CDR3 reads CASSPRSGNTIYF. In DNA form, the CDR3 reads TGTGCCAGCAGTCCTCGGTCTGGAAACACCATATATTTT. The genes are TRBV3-1 (or the pseudogene TRBV3-2) and TRBJ1-3; no clear D. Germline CDR1 and CDR2: LGHDT and YNNKEL (reference sequence). The V gene lost 6 bases and the J gene lost 1 base, with 7 bases spanning the gap. The CDR3 length is 13 residues.

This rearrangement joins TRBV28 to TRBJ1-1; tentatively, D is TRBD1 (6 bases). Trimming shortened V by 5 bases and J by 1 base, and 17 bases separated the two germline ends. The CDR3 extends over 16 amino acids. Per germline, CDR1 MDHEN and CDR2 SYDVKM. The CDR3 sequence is CASSVSPGVGNTEAFF. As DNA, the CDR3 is TGTGCCAGCAGTGTCTCCCCAGGGGTGGGGAACACTGAAGCTTTCTTT.